A single sample gave rise to the 25 T cell receptor beta chains below, sequenced in a study of vaccination and CD4 T cells after COVID-19. An Oncomine TCR Beta short-read assay was used to sequence the DNA from cultured CD4+ T cells. MiXCR, applied by TCRdb to the PCR reads, yields one record per CDR3 protein. The sample lists fewer than 12,000 distinct CDR3 sequences; approximately 20% were seen once. These TCRs' antigens remain unknown. As for treatment: approximately 9-day PBMC culture with coronavirus spike peptide pools or control peptides (ViraFEST assay). The source was CD4+ T cells from blood, cultured in vitro, collected after SARS-CoV-2 vaccination. Receptors were obtained from a human donor who had recovered from COVID-19.

This clonotype was picked up a small number of times. The genes are TRBV28 and TRBJ1-6; unclear D gene. The germline CDR1 and CDR2 sequences are MDHEN and SYDVKM. Trimming removed 4 bases from V and 0 bases from J, with 7 bases in between. The CDR3 loop spans 15 amino acids. Here the CDR3 reads CASSWESSYNSPLHF. The CDR3 region has the DNA TGTGCCAGCAGTTGGGAGAGCTCCTATAATTCACCCCTCCACTTT.

This clonotype was detected a few times. The chain has TRBV28 and TRBJ2-5, with D tentatively TRBD2 (6 bases). CDR3 length: 19 amino acids. V lost 2 bases and J 3 bases, leaving 25 bases between the germline ends. Germline CDR1 and CDR2: MDHEN and SYDVKM. The CDR3 protein is CASSLGSLLGGDGKETQYF. In DNA, the CDR3 is TGTGCCAGCAGTTTAGGTTCTTTATTGGGCGGGGACGGGAAAGAGACCCAGTACTTC.

This clonotype has a handful of counts. The rearrangement joins TRBV5-4 to TRBJ2-5, with a tentative D call TRBD2 (6 bases). V was clipped by 4 bases and J by 5 bases, with 15 bases between them. CDR1 and CDR2 from the germline V gene are SGHNT and YYREEE (reference sequence). The CDR3 totals 14 residues. CDR3 nucleotide sequence: TGTGCCAGCAGCCTGGCGGGGACTGGGGAGACCCAGTACTTC. Translating it yields CASSLAGTGETQYF. The full variable domain, rest sourced from reference TRBV5-4 and TRBJ2-5, is ETGVTQSPTHLIKTRGQQVTLRCSSQSGHNTVSWYQQALGQGPQFIFQYYREEENGRGNFPPRFSGLQFPNYSSELNVNALELDDSALYLCASSLAGTGETQYFGPGTRLLVL.

This rearrangement joins TRBV20-1 to TRBJ2-7, with 8 bases identical to TRBD1. The V gene end was trimmed by 7 bases and the J gene end by 3 bases; junction bases not matched to a gene: 5. CDR1 is DFQATT, CDR2 SNEGSKA, per germline (reference sequence). This CDR3 spans 12 amino acids. For the CDR3, the DNA is TGCAGTGTCCGGACAGGGTTCTACGAGCAGTACTTC. As protein: CSVRTGFYEQYF.

The chain couples TRBV4-3 to TRBJ2-3, with no clear D. V lost 0 bases, J lost 3 bases, and 10 bases lay in between. Germline CDR1 and CDR2: LGHNA and YSLEER. The CDR3 has 15 amino acids. CDR3 DNA: TGCGCCAGCAGCCAAGATCGTGTGGGAACAGATACGCAGTATTTT. It yields the protein CASSQDRVGTDTQYF.

In its sample, this clonotype was seen a few times. The chain couples TRBV5-1 to TRBJ1-5; D is unclear. The ends were cut back, 4 bases at V and 0 bases at J, with 8 bases in the middle. The germline gives CDR1 SGHRS, CDR2 YFSETQ. The CDR3 has 14 amino acids. The CDR3 here is CASSPRISNQPQHF. The CDR3 region has the DNA TGCGCCAGCAGCCCCCGTATTAGCAATCAGCCCCAGCATTTT.

The V gene is TRBV28, the J gene TRBJ1-2; 7 bases fit TRBD1. Germline V lookup: CDR1 MDHEN, CDR2 SYDVKM. CDR3 length: 16 residues. Germline trimming cut 5 bases from V and 4 bases from J; bases unmatched to any gene: 13. CDR3 protein: CASSGSMRGRFYGYTF. CDR3 bases: TGTGCCAGCAGTGGATCGATGAGGGGGCGTTTCTATGGCTACACCTTC.

This chain uses TRBV28 with TRBJ1-2; no firm D call. This CDR3 spans 12 amino acids. CDR1 is MDHEN, CDR2 SYDVKM, per germline. V lost 8 bases to trimming and J lost 5 bases, with 12 bases between them. The CDR3 nucleotides read TGTGCCAGCCAGGCCCCAAATTATGGCTACACCTTC. As protein: CASQAPNYGYTF.

The chain uses TRBV7-2 and TRBJ2-4, with 7 bases aligning to TRBD2. V shed 4 bases and J 6 bases; nucleotides not matched to a gene: 6. The CDR3 length is 14 residues. Per the germline V gene, CDR1 is SGHTA and CDR2 is FQGNSA. This CDR3 reads CASSWGGEGNIQYF. DNA of the CDR3: TGTGCCAGCAGCTGGGGGGGGGAGGGAAACATTCAGTACTTC.

This clonotype has a handful of counts. V and J are TRBV11-2 and TRBJ2-3, with 7 bases lining up with TRBD1. V shed 5 bases and J 0 bases; nucleotides not matched to a gene: 8. The CDR3 has 16 amino acids. Germline lookup yields CDR1 SGHAT and CDR2 FQNNGV. The CDR3 DNA reads as TGTGCCAGCAGCATTCGGACAGGCTATAGCACAGATACGCAGTATTTT. Translation: CASSIRTGYSTDTQYF.

The chain links TRBV9 to TRBJ2-3, with D possibly being TRBD1 or TRBD2 (5 bases each). V dropped 3 bases and J dropped 5 bases, with 10 bases sitting between them. Looked up from germline, CDR1 is SGDLS and CDR2 is YYNGEE. The CDR3 length is 13 residues. The CDR3 DNA follows: TGTGCCAGCAGCGCCGGGGCGCAAGATACGCAGTATTTT. The encoded protein is CASSAGAQDTQYF.

The table lists this clonotype with a few counts. The chain employs TRBV30 and TRBJ2-1; 9 nucleotides align to TRBD1. V was clipped by 3 bases and J by 7 bases; unmatched bases: 10. Germline loops: CDR1 GTSNPN, CDR2 SVGIG (reference sequence). This CDR3 is 15 amino acids long. The CDR3 DNA is TGTGCCTGGAGCGCTAGGACAGGGGCCTTTAATGAGCAGTTCTTC. Its translation: CAWSARTGAFNEQFF. Complete variable domain (other parts from reference TRBV30 and TRBJ2-1): SQTIHQWPATLVQPVGSPLSLECTVEGTSNPNLYWYRQAAGRGLQLLFYSVGIGQISSEVPQNLSASRPQDRQFILSSKKLLLSDSGFYLCAWSARTGAFNEQFFGPGTRLTVL.

J is TRBJ2-1 and V is TRBV20-1; D possibly corresponds to TRBD2 (6 bases). Trimming took off 7 bases at V and 5 bases at J, with 9 bases between the two ends. The CDR3 sequence is 11 residues long. Germline V lookup: CDR1 DFQATT, CDR2 SNEGSKA (reference sequence). The CDR3 is CSGGGNNEQFF. CDR3 nucleotides: TGCAGTGGCGGAGGGAACAATGAGCAGTTCTTC.

Only a few counts were recorded for this clonotype. V usage is TRBV28 and J usage is TRBJ1-2; D ambiguous. Germline values: CDR1 MDHEN, CDR2 SYDVKM. CDR3 size: 15 residues. V was trimmed by 4 bases and J by 2 bases, leaving 14 bases between them. CDR3 sequence reads: CASSWTDFENYGYTF. CDR3 nucleotides: TGTGCCAGCAGTTGGACCGATTTCGAGAACTATGGCTACACCTTC.

This chain connects TRBV7-2 to TRBJ2-7, with 10 positions matching TRBD2. The V gene's germline CDR1 is SGHTA and CDR2 FQGNSA. CDR3 length equals 15 residues. V lost 4 bases to trimming and J lost 3 bases; unmatched junction nucleotides: 6. As DNA, the CDR3 is TGTGCCAGCAGCTCGCCACTAGCGGGGTACTACGAGCAGTACTTC. It encodes CASSSPLAGYYEQYF.

This clonotype has just a few counts. The chain is built from TRBV25-1 and TRBJ2-5; D is unresolved. V lost 5 bases and J lost 3, with 16 bases in between. The CDR3 has 15 residues. CDR1 and CDR2 from the germline V gene are MGHDK and SYGVNS. The CDR3 region has the DNA TGTGCCAGCAGTCGGATTAAGGTTGTTAAAGAGACCCAGTACTTC. As protein: CASSRIKVVKETQYF.

V usage is TRBV30 and J usage is TRBJ1-1; perhaps TRBD1 as D (5 bases). The CDR3 covers 14 residues. Germline V gene data show CDR1 as GTSNPN and CDR2 as SVGIG (reference sequence). The germline V and J ends were trimmed by 2 bases and 1 base, with 11 bases remaining between them. The CDR3: CAWSTIGGNTEAFF. CDR3 coding DNA: TGTGCCTGGAGTACAATCGGGGGGAACACTGAAGCTTTCTTT.

This chain links TRBV5-1 with TRBJ1-2; D ambiguous. V was cut by 0 bases and J by 4 bases, with 10 bases left in between. Germline assignment: CDR1 SGHRS and CDR2 YFSETQ. The CDR3 spans 14 residues. CDR3 sequence (DNA): TGCGCCAGCAGCTTGGCGGCCAGAAGCTATGGCTACACCTTC. This codes for CASSLAARSYGYTF.

This clonotype was seen a handful of times. The chain recombines TRBV5-4 with TRBJ2-5; no reliable D call. Per the germline V gene, CDR1 is SGHNT and CDR2 is YYREEE (reference sequence). The CDR3 spans 13 residues. Trimming cost V 0 bases and J 2 bases, with 5 bases left between them. CDR3 loop: CASSLGPQETQYF. The CDR3 coding sequence is TGTGCCAGCAGCTTGGGACCGCAAGAGACCCAGTACTTC.

The rearrangement links TRBV28 to TRBJ2-7; 8 nucleotides line up with TRBD1. The CDR3 length is 15 residues. After removal of 2 bases from V and 2 bases from J, the junction contained 5 bases not matched to a gene. Germline CDR1 is MDHEN and CDR2 is SYDVKM. Here the CDR3 reads CASSLQGAQTYEQYF. CDR3 coding DNA: TGTGCCAGCAGTTTACAGGGGGCCCAGACCTACGAGCAGTACTTC.

This clonotype is labeled medium-sized. CDR3 residues: CASSLAQQGREQYF. The CDR3 bases are TGTGCCAGCAGCTTAGCTCAACAGGGGAGGGAGCAGTACTTC. The chain carries TRBV7-9 and TRBJ2-7; D is possibly TRBD1 (7 bases). V gave up 0 bases and J gave up 7 bases, with 13 bases separating them. This CDR3 has 14 amino acids. In germline, CDR1 is SEHNR, CDR2 FQNEAQ (reference sequence).

The V and J genes are TRBV6-4 and TRBJ2-3; either TRBD1 or TRBD2 may fit D (5 bases each). Germline V gene sequence: CDR1 MRHNA, CDR2 SNTAGT. With 2 bases removed from V and 1 base from J, the gap between germline ends came to 7 bases. This CDR3 spans 14 amino acids. In DNA, the CDR3 is TGTGCCAGCAGTGACCTGGGACGCACAGATACGCAGTATTTT. Its translation is CASSDLGRTDTQYF.

The CDR3 sequence: CASSLGLAGFSTDTQYF. In DNA, the CDR3 is TGTGCCAGCAGCTTAGGACTAGCGGGGTTTAGCACAGATACGCAGTATTTT. This chain joins TRBV7-2 and TRBJ2-3, with 11 bases aligning to TRBD2. This CDR3 spans 17 amino acids. With 1 base clipped from V and 0 bases from J, the junction kept 3 bases outside the gene matches. CDR1 and CDR2 (germline): SGHTA, FQGNSA. Full variable domain (remainder filled in from reference TRBV7-2 and TRBJ2-3): GAGVSQSPSNKVTEKGKDVELRCDPISGHTALYWYRQSLGQGLEFLIYFQGNSAPDKSGLPSDRFSAERTGGSVSTLTIQRTQQEDSAVYLCASSLGLAGFSTDTQYFGPGTRLTVL.

This clonotype counts as medium-sized. This chain uses TRBV7-2 with TRBJ1-5, with D possibly being TRBD1 (5 bases). CDR1 and CDR2 from the germline V gene are SGHTA and FQGNSA. The length of the CDR3 is 14 residues. The V end lost 4 bases, the J end lost 0 bases, and 7 bases lay between the germline ends. The chain's CDR3 is CASSSQGSNQPQHF. In DNA form, the CDR3 reads TGTGCCAGCAGCTCCCAGGGTAGCAATCAGCCCCAGCATTTT.

This clonotype was seen only a few times. The chain carries TRBV5-1 and TRBJ2-1; D is possibly TRBD1 (6 bases). CDR1 is SGHRS and CDR2 is YFSETQ in the germline V gene. Trimming stripped 6 bases from V and 4 bases from J, with 14 bases between. The CDR3 has 14 amino acids. This chain's CDR3 is CASTPGTTYNEQFF. CDR3 bases: TGCGCCAGCACCCCCGGGACAACATACAATGAGCAGTTCTTC. Based on the CDR3 plus reference TRBV5-1 and TRBJ2-1, the full variable domain is KAGVTQTPRYLIKTRGQQVTLSCSPISGHRSVSWYQQTPGQGLQFLFEYFSETQRNKGNFPGRFSGRQFSNSRSEMNVSTLELGDSALYLCASTPGTTYNEQFFGPGTRLTVL.